One T cell receptor (beta chain) is described in this entry. Its specificity is not known. The data stem from a study of cytomegalovirus exposure and HLA in healthy donors. The germline V and J ends were trimmed by 0 bases and 2 bases, with 11 bases remaining between them. Germline assignment: CDR1 LGHNA and CDR2 YSLEER. This CDR3 is 16 amino acids long. PCR used 60 Vbeta primers and 13 Jbeta primers. Per the study methods: Later work found 80 million or so unique TCR beta chains, with roughly 11 million shared. Generated by immunoSEQ multiplex PCR, the TCRdb table keeps only in-frame clones and is missing some. V and J calls and clone size are given by that table; D and trimming were obtained from the DNA. The sample includes more than 95,000 clones, around 80% of them seen just once. Whole-study findings and limits: Common viral pathogens were later found to be apparently linked to several of the most significant clusters. In a later analysis, approximately 18,000 TCR beta sequences were associated with HLA alleles at 0.05 false discovery rate. Presence/absence analysis assumed near-uniform sequencing depth across donors.

Sequenced material: PBMCs. This chain links TRBV4-3 with TRBJ1-3, with a possible D match to TRBD1 (5 bases). This TCR came from a woman in her sixties or seventies in good health and CMV-seropositive. The CDR3 nucleotides are TGCGCCAGCAGCCAAGATGCGGGGCAGCCTGGAAACACCATATATTTT. It specifies CASSQDAGQPGNTIYF.